Listed below are T cell receptor beta chains from one sample, sequenced in a study of T cell responses to AZD1222 COVID-19 vaccine. Some clones are missing from TCRdb's copy, which holds only in-frame ones; the method was immunoSEQ multiplex PCR. The top ten hold under 2.5% of the sample, which has roughly 100,000 clones, about 94% seen once. The sample was peripheral blood, taken on day 0 of AZD1222 vaccination. These receptors originate from an adult in good health. Both conserved end residues are part of each CDR3. The D gene is left open where the match is weak. Some rows have no size entry. The others give once, few or many, or a class for an expanded clone.

length: 19; size: NA; V: TRBV5-6; D: NA; J: TRBJ2-1; CDR3: CASSLGGAGWERVINEQFF; DNA: TGTGCCAGCAGCTTGGGGGGCGCAGGGTGGGAGCGGGTCATCAATGAGCAGTTCTTC
length: 14; size: NA; V: TRBV25-1; D: TRBD1; J: TRBJ1-5; CDR3: CASSGDSSNQPQHF; DNA: TGTGCCAGCAGTGGGGACAGCAGCAATCAGCCCCAGCATTTT
length: 12; size: NA; V: TRBV25-1; D: NA; J: TRBJ2-7; CDR3: CASSEFSYEQYF; DNA: TGTGCCAGCAGTGAATTCAGCTACGAGCAGTACTTC
length: 15; size: NA; V: TRBV10-3; D: NA; J: TRBJ1-2; CDR3: CAISESQVAHYGYTF; DNA: TGTGCCATCAGTGAGTCCCAGGTAGCCCACTATGGCTACACCTTC
length: 13; size: once; V: TRBV27; D: NA; J: TRBJ1-5; CDR3: CASALGENQPQHF; DNA: TGTGCCAGCGCGCTTGGAGAGAATCAGCCCCAGCATTTT
length: 16; size: NA; V: TRBV7-6; D: TRBD2; J: TRBJ2-2; CDR3: CASSLRLAVGTGELFF; DNA: TGTGCCAGCAGCCTCAGACTAGCGGTTGGGACCGGGGAGCTGTTTTTT
length: 12; size: NA; V: TRBV11-3; D: TRBD2; J: TRBJ2-1; CDR3: CASSGSGGQEFF; DNA: TGTGCCAGCAGCGGTAGCGGGGGGCAGGAGTTCTTC
length: 12; size: NA; V: TRBV2; D: TRBD1; J: TRBJ1-2; CDR3: CASRGQGYGYTF; DNA: TGTGCCAGCAGGGGACAGGGTTACGGCTACACCTTC
length: 17; size: NA; V: TRBV2; D: TRBD2; J: TRBJ2-5; CDR3: CASSEVLGLAGAETQYF; DNA: TGTGCCAGCAGTGAAGTCTTAGGGCTAGCGGGGGCAGAGACCCAGTACTTC
length: 15; size: NA; V: TRBV2; D: NA; J: TRBJ1-5; CDR3: CASSESGGEIQPQHF; DNA: TGTGCCAGCAGTGAATCCGGGGGCGAGATTCAGCCCCAGCATTTT
length: 15; size: NA; V: TRBV11-2; D: TRBD1; J: TRBJ1-1; CDR3: CASSRTGSRVTEAFF; DNA: TGTGCCAGCAGCCGGACAGGATCTCGGGTCACTGAAGCTTTCTTT
length: 16; size: NA; V: TRBV24-1; D: TRBD2; J: TRBJ2-3; CDR3: CATSDPSGVGTDTQYF; DNA: TGTGCCACCAGTGATCCTAGCGGGGTAGGCACAGATACGCAGTATTTT
length: 15; size: NA; V: TRBV5-5; D: TRBD1; J: TRBJ1-1; CDR3: CASSLEGQGYTEAFF; DNA: TGTGCCAGCAGCTTGGAAGGACAGGGCTACACTGAAGCTTTCTTT
length: 14; size: NA; V: TRBV28; D: TRBD1; J: TRBJ1-2; CDR3: CASSLQGDLRLSTF; DNA: TGTGCCAGCAGTTTGCAGGGGGACTTACGACTCTCCACCTTC
length: 12; size: NA; V: TRBV29-1; D: NA; J: TRBJ2-2; CDR3: CSVVYNTGELFF; DNA: TGCAGCGTTGTCTATAACACCGGGGAGCTGTTTTTT
length: 11; size: NA; V: TRBV19; D: NA; J: TRBJ1-5; CDR3: CASSIRGAQHF; DNA: TGTGCCAGTAGTATTCGTGGGGCCCAGCATTTT
length: 13; size: NA; V: TRBV6-4; D: NA; J: TRBJ1-5; CDR3: CASSRESNQPQHF; DNA: TGTGCCAGCAGTCGGGAGAGCAATCAGCCCCAGCATTTT
length: 14; size: NA; V: TRBV5-1; D: TRBD1; J: TRBJ2-3; CDR3: CASRTGTFWDTQYF; DNA: TGCGCCAGCAGGACAGGGACCTTCTGGGATACGCAGTATTTT
length: 14; size: NA; V: TRBV7-3; D: TRBD2; J: TRBJ2-1; CDR3: CASSLGTSGNEQFF; DNA: TGTGCCAGCAGCTTAGGGACTAGCGGCAATGAGCAGTTCTTC
length: 12; size: NA; V: TRBV12-3/TRBV12-4; D: NA; J: TRBJ1-1; CDR3: CASSGVNTEAFF; DNA: TGTGCCAGCAGCGGTGTGAACACTGAAGCTTTCTTT
length: 14; size: NA; V: TRBV6-5; D: NA; J: TRBJ1-1; CDR3: CARPLGRRNTEAFF; DNA: TGTGCCAGACCGTTGGGGCGTAGGAACACTGAAGCTTTCTTT
length: 11; size: NA; V: TRBV20-1; D: NA; J: TRBJ1-1; CDR3: CSAAKGGEAFF; DNA: TGCAGTGCGGCTAAGGGGGGGGAAGCTTTCTTT
length: 13; size: NA; V: TRBV6-5; D: NA; J: TRBJ2-7; CDR3: CASRGSTSYEQYF; DNA: TGTGCCAGCAGGGGGAGTACATCCTACGAGCAGTACTTC
length: 15; size: few; V: TRBV7-3; D: TRBD1; J: TRBJ1-6; CDR3: CASSPGQGALSPLHF; DNA: TGTGCCAGCAGCCCAGGACAGGGGGCTCTGTCACCCCTCCACTTT
length: 14; size: NA; V: TRBV15; D: NA; J: TRBJ1-1; CDR3: CATRKDNVNTEAFF; DNA: TGTGCCACCAGAAAGGACAACGTGAACACTGAAGCTTTCTTT
length: 14; size: NA; V: TRBV12-5; D: NA; J: TRBJ2-1; CDR3: CASGSRDSYNEQFF; DNA: TGTGCTAGTGGTTCTCGTGACTCCTACAATGAGCAGTTCTTC
length: 13; size: NA; V: TRBV6-1; D: NA; J: TRBJ2-1; CDR3: CASSESSRDEQFF; DNA: TGTGCCAGCAGTGAATCCTCGAGGGATGAGCAGTTCTTC
length: 17; size: NA; V: TRBV4-1; D: NA; J: TRBJ1-5; CDR3: CASSQVGLGMGNQPQHF; DNA: TGCGCCAGCAGCCAAGTTGGTCTGGGCATGGGCAATCAGCCCCAGCATTTT
length: 14; size: NA; V: TRBV5-4; D: TRBD1; J: TRBJ1-2; CDR3: CASRVAGGMDGYTF; DNA: TGTGCCAGCAGGGTAGCAGGGGGGATGGATGGCTACACCTTC
length: 15; size: NA; V: TRBV6-1; D: TRBD1; J: TRBJ2-5; CDR3: CASSDGTGALKTQYF; DNA: TGTGCCAGCAGTGACGGTACAGGGGCCTTAAAAACCCAGTACTTC
length: 15; size: NA; V: TRBV30; D: NA; J: TRBJ1-6; CDR3: CAWSVEGSGNSPLHF; DNA: TGTGCCTGGAGTGTCGAGGGGTCCGGAAATTCACCCCTCCACTTT
length: 11; size: once; V: TRBV12-3/TRBV12-4; D: NA; J: TRBJ1-2; CDR3: CASSSGGADTF; DNA: TGTGCCAGCAGTTCGGGGGGCGCAGACACCTTC
length: 13; size: NA; V: TRBV5-1; D: NA; J: TRBJ2-5; CDR3: CASSRGTAETQYF; DNA: TGCGCCAGCAGTCGCGGGACGGCGGAGACCCAGTACTTC
length: 14; size: NA; V: TRBV10-2; D: NA; J: TRBJ2-3; CDR3: CASAQADTTDTQYF; DNA: TGCGCCAGCGCTCAAGCGGATACCACAGATACGCAGTATTTT
length: 15; size: NA; V: TRBV6-2/TRBV6-3; D: NA; J: TRBJ2-2; CDR3: CASSYLISGTGELFF; DNA: TGTGCCAGCAGTTATTTAATTTCGGGTACCGGGGAGCTGTTTTTT
length: 17; size: NA; V: TRBV7-2; D: TRBD2; J: TRBJ2-1; CDR3: CASSLGGTSGRADEQFF; DNA: TGTGCCAGCAGCTTAGGAGGGACTAGCGGGAGGGCCGATGAGCAGTTCTTC
length: 16; size: NA; V: TRBV10-3; D: NA; J: TRBJ1-1; CDR3: CAISAPEGGQGTEAFF; DNA: TGTGCCATCAGTGCCCCAGAGGGGGGGCAGGGAACTGAAGCTTTCTTT
length: 15; size: NA; V: TRBV7-3; D: NA; J: TRBJ1-1; CDR3: CASSLSGGMNTEAFF; DNA: TGTGCCAGCAGCTTAAGCGGGGGAATGAACACTGAAGCTTTCTTT
length: 17; size: NA; V: TRBV5-8; D: TRBD1; J: TRBJ1-5; CDR3: CASSPGTGSRSNQSQHF; DNA: TGTGCCAGCAGTCCCGGGACAGGGAGCCGGAGCAATCAGTCCCAGCATTTT
length: 13; size: NA; V: TRBV29-1; D: NA; J: TRBJ2-7; CDR3: CSVGAVFADEQYF; DNA: TGCAGCGTTGGGGCGGTATTCGCCGACGAGCAGTACTTC
length: 16; size: NA; V: TRBV9; D: NA; J: TRBJ1-1; CDR3: CASSPWPELQDTEAFF; DNA: TGTGCCAGCAGCCCATGGCCCGAGTTACAGGACACTGAAGCTTTCTTT
length: 19; size: NA; V: TRBV5-1; D: NA; J: TRBJ2-3; CDR3: CASSPVWGRVDPRADTQYF; DNA: TGCGCCAGCAGCCCGGTCTGGGGCAGGGTGGATCCCCGGGCAGATACGCAGTATTTT
length: 16; size: NA; V: TRBV5-1; D: NA; J: TRBJ2-7; CDR3: CASSLEMTGRLYEQYF; DNA: TGCGCCAGCAGCTTGGAAATGACAGGGAGGTTGTACGAGCAGTACTTC
length: 17; size: NA; V: TRBV3-1/TRBV3-2; D: TRBD1; J: TRBJ1-2; CDR3: CASSGETGGMGDYGYTF; DNA: TGTGCCAGCAGTGGCGAGACAGGGGGCATGGGGGACTATGGCTACACCTTC
length: 16; size: NA; V: TRBV7-2; D: NA; J: TRBJ2-6; CDR3: CASSEHRASGANVLTF; DNA: TGTGCCAGCAGCGAACACAGGGCTTCAGGGGCCAACGTCCTGACTTTC
length: 12; size: NA; V: TRBV10-3; D: NA; J: TRBJ2-7; CDR3: CAISDSNYEQYF; DNA: TGTGCCATCAGTGACAGCAACTACGAGCAGTACTTC
length: 15; size: once; V: TRBV5-1; D: TRBD1; J: TRBJ2-1; CDR3: CASSLGTGRDNEQFF; DNA: TGCGCCAGCAGCCTCGGGACAGGGAGAGACAATGAGCAGTTCTTC
length: 14; size: NA; V: TRBV5-1; D: NA; J: TRBJ1-1; CDR3: CASTPDLTATEAFF; DNA: TGCGCCAGCACCCCAGACCTAACGGCCACTGAAGCTTTCTTT
length: 13; size: NA; V: TRBV7-8; D: NA; J: TRBJ1-2; CDR3: CASSPGINYGYTF; DNA: TGTGCCAGCAGCCCTGGGATTAACTATGGCTACACCTTC
length: 15; size: NA; V: TRBV27; D: NA; J: TRBJ1-6; CDR3: CASRPSGRLNSPLHF; DNA: TGTGCCAGCAGGCCCTCGGGACGGCTTAATTCACCCCTCCACTTT